These T cell receptor beta chains were read from a single sample in a study of T cell responses to AZD1222 COVID-19 vaccine. Method: immunoSEQ multiplex PCR; TCRdb's copy keeps in-frame clones and lacks some. Found here are about 150,000 clones, 90% to 95% of them singletons; the top ten hold about 1.3%. Source: peripheral blood, taken on day 0 of AZD1222 vaccination. These TCRs come from an adult in good health. The CDR3 runs from the conserved cysteine through the conserved F or W. D genes are given only for firm matches. Clone size is shown for a subset of rows, as once, few, many or a class of expanded clone.

j_call: TRBJ2-2
d_call: TRBD2
v_call: TRBV5-1
clone_size: once
cdr3_nt: TGCGCCAGCAGCCACGGGACTAGTGATCCCGGGGAGCTGTTTTTT
cdr3_aa: CASSHGTSDPGELFF

j_call: TRBJ1-1
d_call: TRBD1
v_call: TRBV6-5
clone_size: .
cdr3_nt: TGTGCCAGCATTCCGGGGGACAGCTTGAACACTGAAGCTTTCTTT
cdr3_aa: CASIPGDSLNTEAFF

j_call: TRBJ1-3
d_call: .
v_call: TRBV11-2
clone_size: .
cdr3_nt: TGTGCCAGCAGCTCATCCTTTGGAAACACCATATATTTT
cdr3_aa: CASSSSFGNTIYF

j_call: TRBJ2-1
d_call: TRBD1
v_call: TRBV5-4
clone_size: .
cdr3_nt: TGTGCCAGCAGCTTGGCCCCGGGACAGGGAGCTATCAATGAGCAGTTCTTC
cdr3_aa: CASSLAPGQGAINEQFF

j_call: TRBJ1-5
d_call: TRBD1
v_call: TRBV6-1
clone_size: .
cdr3_nt: TGTGCCAGCAGTTGGCAGGGGGATCAGCCCCAGCATTTT
cdr3_aa: CASSWQGDQPQHF

j_call: TRBJ2-1
d_call: TRBD2
v_call: TRBV7-2
clone_size: few
cdr3_nt: TGTGCCAGCAGCGGCGGGGGTTCCTACAATGAGCAGTTCTTC
cdr3_aa: CASSGGGSYNEQFF

j_call: TRBJ2-1
d_call: .
v_call: TRBV10-3
clone_size: .
cdr3_nt: TGTGCCATCAGTGAGTCGACTACCCTGGAGTTCTTC
cdr3_aa: CAISESTTLEFF

j_call: TRBJ1-1
d_call: .
v_call: TRBV10-3
clone_size: .
cdr3_nt: TGTGCCATCGGGAAGCAAGACGGTGAAGCTTTCTTT
cdr3_aa: CAIGKQDGEAFF

j_call: TRBJ1-2
d_call: .
v_call: TRBV5-1
clone_size: .
cdr3_nt: TGCGCCAGCAGCGGGGATAGCTATGGCTACACCTTC
cdr3_aa: CASSGDSYGYTF

j_call: TRBJ1-5
d_call: .
v_call: TRBV7-2
clone_size: .
cdr3_nt: TGTGCCAGCAGCGCCGGGAACGGCAATCAGCCCCAGCATTTT
cdr3_aa: CASSAGNGNQPQHF

j_call: TRBJ2-3
d_call: .
v_call: TRBV2
clone_size: .
cdr3_nt: TGTGCCAGCAGTGCGAGACAGCGATCGGGCACAGATACGCAGTATTTT
cdr3_aa: CASSARQRSGTDTQYF

j_call: TRBJ1-3
d_call: .
v_call: TRBV10-3
clone_size: few
cdr3_nt: TGTGCCATCAGCCCGTTGAGTAGGCGATCTTATTCAAACTCTGGAAACACCATATATTTT
cdr3_aa: CAISPLSRRSYSNSGNTIYF

j_call: TRBJ1-2
d_call: .
v_call: TRBV4-3
clone_size: .
cdr3_nt: TGCGCCAGCAGCCCAGCAGGACAGATCACTAACTATGGCTACACCTTC
cdr3_aa: CASSPAGQITNYGYTF

j_call: TRBJ2-2
d_call: TRBD1
v_call: TRBV28
clone_size: .
cdr3_nt: TGTGCCAGCAGCGCTACAGGGGGCGAAAGATCCGGGGAGCTGTTTTTT
cdr3_aa: CASSATGGERSGELFF

j_call: TRBJ2-3
d_call: .
v_call: TRBV18
clone_size: .
cdr3_nt: TGTGCCAGCTCACCACCGGGAGATACGCAGTATTTT
cdr3_aa: CASSPPGDTQYF

j_call: TRBJ2-5
d_call: TRBD2
v_call: TRBV13
clone_size: .
cdr3_nt: TGTGCCAGCAGCAGGACTAGCGGGGGGCCAAAAGAGACCCAGTACTTC
cdr3_aa: CASSRTSGGPKETQYF

j_call: TRBJ2-2
d_call: .
v_call: TRBV2
clone_size: .
cdr3_nt: TGTGCCAGCCTCCCCGGGACGTGGAACACCGGGGAGCTGTTTTTT
cdr3_aa: CASLPGTWNTGELFF

j_call: TRBJ1-1
d_call: .
v_call: TRBV5-1
clone_size: .
cdr3_nt: TGCGCCAGCAGCTTAGGAGGGGTCAACACTGAAGCTTTCTTT
cdr3_aa: CASSLGGVNTEAFF

j_call: TRBJ1-1
d_call: .
v_call: TRBV5-1
clone_size: .
cdr3_nt: TGCGCCAGCAGACAGAACACTGAAGCTTTCTTT
cdr3_aa: CASRQNTEAFF

j_call: TRBJ1-2
d_call: .
v_call: TRBV19
clone_size: .
cdr3_nt: TGTGCCAGTAGTACACAAGATGGAGGCTACACCTTC
cdr3_aa: CASSTQDGGYTF

j_call: TRBJ2-1
d_call: TRBD2
v_call: TRBV12-5
clone_size: .
cdr3_nt: TGTGCTAGTGGTTTGGGGCTTGGGACTAGTGGGAGGTCATACAATGAGCAGTTCTTC
cdr3_aa: CASGLGLGTSGRSYNEQFF

j_call: TRBJ1-2
d_call: .
v_call: TRBV3-1/TRBV3-2
clone_size: .
cdr3_nt: TGTGCCAGCAGCCCGATGTATAACAGCCAATCCTATGGCTACACCTTC
cdr3_aa: CASSPMYNSQSYGYTF

j_call: TRBJ1-2
d_call: .
v_call: TRBV5-1
clone_size: .
cdr3_nt: TGCGCCAGCAGCTTGGACAGGACGGGCTACACCTTC
cdr3_aa: CASSLDRTGYTF

j_call: TRBJ1-5
d_call: .
v_call: TRBV3-1/TRBV3-2
clone_size: .
cdr3_nt: TGTGCCAGCAGCCAAGGGCCAGCAAATCAGCCCCAGCATTTT
cdr3_aa: CASSQGPANQPQHF

j_call: TRBJ1-6
d_call: .
v_call: TRBV4-1
clone_size: .
cdr3_nt: TGCGCCAGCAGCCAAGATGTAGGGCAGGGTAATTCACCCCTCCACTTT
cdr3_aa: CASSQDVGQGNSPLHF

j_call: TRBJ1-1
d_call: .
v_call: TRBV7-3
clone_size: .
cdr3_nt: TGTGCCAGCAGCAACCCTTCGACAGACCCTAACACTGAAGCTTTCTTT
cdr3_aa: CASSNPSTDPNTEAFF

j_call: TRBJ1-1
d_call: .
v_call: TRBV7-2
clone_size: .
cdr3_nt: TGTGCCAGCAGCTTAGCCCCGGGGGGCACTGAAGCTTTCTTT
cdr3_aa: CASSLAPGGTEAFF

j_call: TRBJ1-2
d_call: .
v_call: TRBV2
clone_size: .
cdr3_nt: TGTGCCAGCGGAGGGGACTATGGCTACACCTTC
cdr3_aa: CASGGDYGYTF

j_call: TRBJ2-2
d_call: .
v_call: TRBV5-1
clone_size: .
cdr3_nt: TGCGCCAGCAGCTTGTACCCCGGGGGTGCGAACACCGGGGAGCTGTTTTTT
cdr3_aa: CASSLYPGGANTGELFF

j_call: TRBJ2-1
d_call: .
v_call: TRBV11-3
clone_size: .
cdr3_nt: TGTGCCAGCAGCTTAGTTCCCGGACCGTACAATGAGCAGTTCTTC
cdr3_aa: CASSLVPGPYNEQFF

j_call: TRBJ2-2
d_call: .
v_call: TRBV6-1
clone_size: once
cdr3_nt: TGTGCCAGCAGTGCACTCTTATCCCAGAGGAACACCGGGGAGCTGTTTTTT
cdr3_aa: CASSALLSQRNTGELFF

j_call: TRBJ1-2
d_call: .
v_call: TRBV15
clone_size: .
cdr3_nt: TGTGCCACCAGCAGAGATTTGTTATTGGGAGGGCCCAACTATGGCTACACCTTC
cdr3_aa: CATSRDLLLGGPNYGYTF

j_call: TRBJ2-1
d_call: TRBD2
v_call: TRBV12-3/TRBV12-4
clone_size: .
cdr3_nt: TGTGCCAGCGGGACTAGCGGGGTTGAGCAGTTCTTC
cdr3_aa: CASGTSGVEQFF

j_call: TRBJ1-5
d_call: TRBD1
v_call: TRBV28
clone_size: .
cdr3_nt: TGTGCCAGCAGATCGGGACAGGCCGATCAGCCCCAGCATTTT
cdr3_aa: CASRSGQADQPQHF

j_call: TRBJ2-1
d_call: TRBD2
v_call: TRBV6-2/TRBV6-3
clone_size: .
cdr3_nt: TGTGCCAGCAGCCGCCTCCTAACTAGCGGGAGCTTTCAGGTTGAGCAGTTCTTC
cdr3_aa: CASSRLLTSGSFQVEQFF

j_call: TRBJ1-1
d_call: .
v_call: TRBV19
clone_size: .
cdr3_nt: TGTGCCAGTCTCCACAGGGCGAACACTGAAGCTTTCTTT
cdr3_aa: CASLHRANTEAFF

j_call: TRBJ1-1
d_call: .
v_call: TRBV28
clone_size: .
cdr3_nt: TGTGCCAGCAGTTTATCTGGGGGAGTTGAGGCTTTCTTT
cdr3_aa: CASSLSGGVEAFF

j_call: TRBJ2-1
d_call: .
v_call: TRBV12-3/TRBV12-4
clone_size: .
cdr3_nt: TGTGCCAGCAGTTTAGGGGTTCTAACTGAGCAGTTCTTC
cdr3_aa: CASSLGVLTEQFF

j_call: TRBJ2-1
d_call: TRBD2
v_call: TRBV11-2
clone_size: .
cdr3_nt: TGTGCCAGCAGCCCGACAAGAGTTAGCGGGTTCGGGGAGCAGTTCTTC
cdr3_aa: CASSPTRVSGFGEQFF

j_call: TRBJ2-5
d_call: .
v_call: TRBV18
clone_size: .
cdr3_nt: TGTGCCAGCTCACCACCGGGTAGCCTGGAGACCCAGTACTTC
cdr3_aa: CASSPPGSLETQYF

j_call: TRBJ1-1
d_call: .
v_call: TRBV9
clone_size: .
cdr3_nt: TGTGCCAGCAGCCGTACGTTGCTCACTGAAGCTTTCTTT
cdr3_aa: CASSRTLLTEAFF

j_call: TRBJ2-3
d_call: TRBD2
v_call: TRBV2
clone_size: .
cdr3_nt: TGTGCCAGCAGCCCTGGACATGGGAGGGCGGATACGCAGTATTTT
cdr3_aa: CASSPGHGRADTQYF

j_call: TRBJ1-5
d_call: .
v_call: TRBV24-1
clone_size: .
cdr3_nt: TGTGCCACCAGTGATGCGACGAACTATGAGCCCCAGCATTTT
cdr3_aa: CATSDATNYEPQHF

j_call: TRBJ1-1
d_call: .
v_call: TRBV3-1/TRBV3-2
clone_size: .
cdr3_nt: TGTGCCAGCAGCCAAGATTCTAGACGACCGAACACTGAAGCTTTCTTT
cdr3_aa: CASSQDSRRPNTEAFF

j_call: TRBJ2-6
d_call: .
v_call: TRBV11-1
clone_size: .
cdr3_nt: TGTGCCAGCAGCTTAGTTCCAGGTTCTGGGGCCAACGTCCTGACTTTC
cdr3_aa: CASSLVPGSGANVLTF

j_call: TRBJ2-5
d_call: .
v_call: TRBV5-1
clone_size: once
cdr3_nt: TGCGCCAGCAGCCAGGGACTAAAGGGGGGCCGGGAGACCCAGTACTTC
cdr3_aa: CASSQGLKGGRETQYF

j_call: TRBJ1-3
d_call: .
v_call: TRBV9
clone_size: .
cdr3_nt: TGTGCCAGCAGCGTAGATGGGGGCTCTGGAAACACCATATATTTT
cdr3_aa: CASSVDGGSGNTIYF

j_call: TRBJ2-1
d_call: TRBD2
v_call: TRBV6-4
clone_size: .
cdr3_nt: TGTGCCAGCAGCAGGACTAGCGGGAGGAACAATGAGCAGTTCTTC
cdr3_aa: CASSRTSGRNNEQFF

j_call: TRBJ2-1
d_call: .
v_call: TRBV6-2/TRBV6-3
clone_size: .
cdr3_nt: TGTGCCAGCAGTTTGGTAGCGGTCAATGAGCAGTTCTTC
cdr3_aa: CASSLVAVNEQFF

j_call: TRBJ2-1
d_call: .
v_call: TRBV13
clone_size: .
cdr3_nt: TGTGCCAGCAGCTTAGGCCTAGGGGGGATTGACAATGAGCAGTTCTTC
cdr3_aa: CASSLGLGGIDNEQFF

j_call: TRBJ2-1
d_call: .
v_call: TRBV5-1
clone_size: .
cdr3_nt: TGCGCCAGCAGCTTTTTGGCGGGGGCGACCTACAATGAGCAGTTCTTC
cdr3_aa: CASSFLAGATYNEQFF

j_call: TRBJ1-5
d_call: .
v_call: TRBV2
clone_size: .
cdr3_nt: TGTGCCAGCAGTGGAGGAGAGAGGCGTAATAGCAATCAGCCCCAGCATTTT
cdr3_aa: CASSGGERRNSNQPQHF

j_call: TRBJ1-1
d_call: .
v_call: TRBV4-1
clone_size: .
cdr3_nt: TGCGCCAGCAGCCAAATTAGGGGTGGGAGTACTGAAGCTTTCTTT
cdr3_aa: CASSQIRGGSTEAFF

j_call: TRBJ1-1
d_call: .
v_call: TRBV11-2
clone_size: .
cdr3_nt: TGTGCCAGCAGCTCCGCATTCGGGAGTGGGGGAGCTTTCTTT
cdr3_aa: CASSSAFGSGGAFF

j_call: TRBJ1-6
d_call: .
v_call: TRBV2
clone_size: .
cdr3_nt: TGTGCCAGCAGGCCCCTCCGGGGAGCCAATTCACCCCTCCACTTT
cdr3_aa: CASRPLRGANSPLHF

j_call: TRBJ1-1
d_call: .
v_call: TRBV6-5
clone_size: .
cdr3_nt: TGTGCCAGCAGTCTGACTGAAGCTTTCTTT
cdr3_aa: CASSLTEAFF

j_call: TRBJ1-2
d_call: .
v_call: TRBV11-2
clone_size: .
cdr3_nt: TGTGCCAGCAGCTTGTGGGGTGGGCGCTATGGCTACACCTTC
cdr3_aa: CASSLWGGRYGYTF